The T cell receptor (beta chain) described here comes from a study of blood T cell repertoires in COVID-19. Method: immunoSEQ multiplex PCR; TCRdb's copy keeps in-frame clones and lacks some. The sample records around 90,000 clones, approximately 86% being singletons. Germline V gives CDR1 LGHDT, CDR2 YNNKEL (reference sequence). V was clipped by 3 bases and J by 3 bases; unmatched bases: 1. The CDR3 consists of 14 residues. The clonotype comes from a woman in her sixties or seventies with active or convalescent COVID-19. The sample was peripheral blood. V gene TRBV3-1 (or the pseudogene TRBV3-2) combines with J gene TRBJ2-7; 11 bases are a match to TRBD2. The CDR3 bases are TGTGCCAGCAGCCACGGACTAGCGGGCTACGAGCAGTACTTC. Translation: CASSHGLAGYEQYF.